Below, 18 T cell receptor beta chains from the same sample are listed, as sequenced in a study of blood T cells in healthy people across ages. Alongside a J-beta primer mix, a sample-barcoded 5' primer served in a second PCR lasting roughly 7 to 11 cycles. TCRdb used MiXCR to reprocess the 5' RACE reads, holding one entry per CDR3 protein. Among hundreds of thousands of distinct CDR3 sequences listed, around half were seen once. Material: blood. The receptors were gathered from a woman in her fifties or sixties in good health.

This sequence joins TRBV20-1 and TRBJ2-5, with D unresolved. With 0 bases removed from V and 5 bases from J, the gap between germline ends came to 13 bases. Per the germline V gene, CDR1 is DFQATT and CDR2 is SNEGSKA (reference sequence). The CDR3 runs to 14 residues. The CDR3 DNA reads TGCAGTGCTAGAGAATTTTCCCGTGGGGAGACCCAGTACTTC. It yields the protein CSAREFSRGETQYF.

This rearrangement joins TRBV28 to TRBJ2-3; TRBD1 matches 7 bases. CDR1 MDHEN and CDR2 SYDVKM come from the germline V gene. The CDR3 totals 15 residues. V shed 2 bases, J shed 4 bases, and the junction held 6 bases outside the gene matches. CDR3 region: CASSLPATGSDTQYF. In DNA form, the CDR3 reads TGTGCCAGCAGTTTACCCGCGACAGGGTCAGATACGCAGTATTTT.

This rearrangement joins TRBV10-3 to TRBJ2-5, with D perhaps matching TRBD2 (5 bases). The CDR3 has 12 residues. Germline assignment: CDR1 ENHRY and CDR2 SYGVKD. V was clipped by 4 bases and J by 13 bases, with 16 bases between them. The DNA for the CDR3 is TGTGCCATCAGTGGGACTCCCAATGAGCGGTACTTC. This translates into CAISGTPNERYF.

The genes are TRBV29-1 and TRBJ1-1; 7 bases match TRBD1. V shed 6 bases, J shed 8 bases, and the junction held 12 bases outside the gene matches. Germline V gene data show CDR1 as SQVTM and CDR2 as ANQGSEA. CDR3 length: 13 amino acids. CDR3: CSVRNQGEGEAFF. The CDR3 bases are TGCAGCGTACGAAATCAGGGGGAGGGGGAAGCTTTCTTT.

The chain combines TRBV24-1 with TRBJ2-4, with TRBD1 as a possible D gene (6 bases). The closer fit of TRBJ2-7 to the DNA end suggests the J call may be wrong. This CDR3 has 13 amino acids. Germline V CDR1 and CDR2: KGHDR, SFDVKD. The CDR3 sequence: CATSDPRTAEQYF. DNA for the CDR3: TGTGCCACCAGTGATCCCCGGACAGCCGAGCAGTACTTC.

This clonotype was picked up many times. CDR3: CASSQDGNEQFF. In DNA, the CDR3 is TGCGCCAGCAGCCAAGATGGTAATGAGCAGTTCTTC. The chain combines TRBV4-3 with TRBJ2-1; D remains unclear. This CDR3 is 12 amino acids long. Germline CDR1 and CDR2: LGHNA and YSLEER. V lost 0 bases, J lost 7 bases, and 4 bases lay in between.

The rearrangement uses TRBV29-1 and TRBJ2-3; 7 positions match TRBD1. The CDR3 is 13 amino acids. V shed 6 bases and J 2 bases; nucleotides not matched to a gene: 5. From germline, CDR1 is SQVTM and CDR2 ANQGSEA. In DNA, the CDR3 is TGCAGCGTAGGGACAGAAAACACAGATACGCAGTATTTT. It translates to CSVGTENTDTQYF.

The chain couples TRBV7-9 to TRBJ1-1; D is ambiguous. Trimming stripped 1 base from V and 5 bases from J, with 11 bases between. CDR3 length equals 14 residues. In germline, CDR1 is SEHNR, CDR2 FQNEAQ (reference sequence). The CDR3 region is CASSLGGEGTEAFF. Written as DNA, the CDR3 is TGTGCCAGCAGCTTAGGGGGAGAGGGAACTGAAGCTTTCTTT.

The CDR3, as DNA: TGCAGTGCTAGGCGGGGAAATGAAGCTTTCTTT. It specifies CSARRGNEAFF. The genes are TRBV20-1 and TRBJ1-1; D gene uncertain. V was clipped by 3 bases and J by 7 bases, with 9 bases between them. CDR3 length equals 11 residues. The V gene's germline CDR1 is DFQATT and CDR2 SNEGSKA (reference sequence).

The chain employs TRBV9 and TRBJ2-5; TRBD2 might be the D (6 bases). The CDR3 runs 16 residues. Germline V gene lookup returns CDR1 SGDLS and CDR2 YYNGEE. Trimming removed 1 base at V and 5 bases at J, with 18 bases between. CDR3 region: CASSVKGRRAYETQYF. The DNA of the CDR3 is TGTGCCAGCAGCGTAAAGGGTAGGAGGGCCTACGAGACCCAGTACTTC.

This clonotype has just a few counts. The chain recombines TRBV20-1 with TRBJ1-5; maybe TRBD1 (6 bases). Germline V lookup: CDR1 DFQATT, CDR2 SNEGSKA (reference sequence). This CDR3 spans 14 amino acids. The ends were cut back, 1 base at V and 2 bases at J, with 9 bases in the middle. The CDR3 reads CSARVPGGNQPQHF. CDR3 DNA: TGCAGTGCTAGAGTGCCAGGGGGCAATCAGCCCCAGCATTTT.

V gene TRBV5-1 combines with J gene TRBJ2-5; TRBD2 matches at 14 bases. Germline V gene sequence: CDR1 SGHRS, CDR2 YFSETQ. This CDR3 is 17 amino acids long. V gave up 2 bases and J gave up 3 bases; unmatched junction bases: 6. The DNA of the CDR3 is TGCGCCAGCAGCTTCCCGGGACTAGCGGGAGACAAAGAGACCCAGTACTTC. Translating gives CASSFPGLAGDKETQYF.

The gene calls are TRBV7-2 and TRBJ2-5; the D is unclear. Trimming pared 1 base from V and 1 base from J, leaving 7 bases between. CDR1 and CDR2 (germline): SGHTA, FQGNSA. The CDR3 loop spans 14 amino acids. CDR3 nucleotide sequence: TGTGCCAGCAGCTTAGACAGTTTCCAAGAGACCCAGTACTTC. Translation: CASSLDSFQETQYF.

In DNA, the CDR3 is TGCGCCAGCAGCCATATGATCATAGCGGGGGGGAACAATGAGCAGTTCTTC. This encodes CASSHMIIAGGNNEQFF. The rearrangement uses TRBV4-1 and TRBJ2-1; TRBD2 matches 11 bases. Trimming took 3 bases from V and 5 from J; bases not matched to a gene: 9. Germline loops: CDR1 MGHRA, CDR2 YSYEKL. The CDR3 extends over 17 amino acids.

This sequence joins TRBV20-1 and TRBJ2-7; maybe TRBD1 (5 bases). The germline V and J ends were trimmed by 5 bases and 1 base, with 18 bases remaining between them. CDR3 size: 15 residues. Germline assignment: CDR1 DFQATT and CDR2 SNEGSKA (reference sequence). The CDR3 sequence: CSAPQTSTVSYEQYF. DNA for the CDR3: TGCAGTGCTCCCCAAACCTCGACAGTATCCTACGAGCAGTACTTC.

The CDR3 DNA is TGTGCCAGCAGCCCGGACAGAACTAGCACAGATACGCAGTATTTT. Its translation: CASSPDRTSTDTQYF. The rearrangement uses TRBV25-1 and TRBJ2-3; a possible D gene is TRBD1 (6 bases). The CDR3 consists of 15 residues. V shed 6 bases and J shed 0 bases, with 13 bases lying between them. Germline loops: CDR1 MGHDK, CDR2 SYGVNS.

The chain uses TRBV7-8 and TRBJ2-3, with 8 nucleotides matching TRBD2. Germline V CDR1 and CDR2: SGHVS, FQNEAQ. This CDR3 has 16 amino acids. J was trimmed by 3 bases and V by 2 bases; bases with no gene match: 7. In nucleotides, the CDR3 is TGTGCCAGCAGCTTAAATACGGGAGGGGGTACAGATACGCAGTATTTT. The encoded protein is CASSLNTGGGTDTQYF.

The CDR3: CASSRASDSPLHF. The CDR3 coding sequence is TGTGCCAGCTCTCGGGCCTCGGATTCACCCCTCCACTTT. The chain uses TRBV6-5 and TRBJ1-6; unclear D gene. Trimming took 8 bases from V and 8 from J, leaving 13 bases between them. This CDR3 is built from 13 residues. From germline, CDR1 is MNHEY and CDR2 SVGAGI.